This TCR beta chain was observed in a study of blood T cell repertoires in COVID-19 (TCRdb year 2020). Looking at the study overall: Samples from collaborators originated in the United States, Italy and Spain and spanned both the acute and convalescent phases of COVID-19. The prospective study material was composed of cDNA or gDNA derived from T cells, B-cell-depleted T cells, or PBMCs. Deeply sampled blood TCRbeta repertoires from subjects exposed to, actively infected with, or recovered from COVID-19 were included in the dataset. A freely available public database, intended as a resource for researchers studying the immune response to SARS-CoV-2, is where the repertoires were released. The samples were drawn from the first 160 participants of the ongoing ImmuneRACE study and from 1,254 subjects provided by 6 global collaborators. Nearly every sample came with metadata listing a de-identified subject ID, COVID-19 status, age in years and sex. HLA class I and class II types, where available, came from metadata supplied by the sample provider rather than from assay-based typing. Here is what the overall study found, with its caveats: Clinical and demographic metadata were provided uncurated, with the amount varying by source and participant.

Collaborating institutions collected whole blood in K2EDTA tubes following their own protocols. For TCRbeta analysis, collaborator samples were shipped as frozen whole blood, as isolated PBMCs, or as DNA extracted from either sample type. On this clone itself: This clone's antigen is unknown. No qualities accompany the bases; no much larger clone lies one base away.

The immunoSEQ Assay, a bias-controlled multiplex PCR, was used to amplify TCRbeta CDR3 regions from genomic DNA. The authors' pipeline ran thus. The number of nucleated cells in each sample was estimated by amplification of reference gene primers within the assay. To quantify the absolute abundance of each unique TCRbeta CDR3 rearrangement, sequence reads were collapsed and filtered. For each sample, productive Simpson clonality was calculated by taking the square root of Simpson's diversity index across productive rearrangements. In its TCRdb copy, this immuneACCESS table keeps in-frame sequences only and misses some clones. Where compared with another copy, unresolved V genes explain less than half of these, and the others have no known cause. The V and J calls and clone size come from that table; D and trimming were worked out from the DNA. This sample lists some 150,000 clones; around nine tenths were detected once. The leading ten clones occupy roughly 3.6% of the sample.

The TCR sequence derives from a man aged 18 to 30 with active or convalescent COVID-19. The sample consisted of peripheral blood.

Read as DNA, the sequence is TGTGCCACCAGCAGAGATAAGGGGAGGGACTTAGAAACAGATACGCAGTATTTT. It translates to CATSRDKGRDLETDTQYF. Rearrangement joined TRBV15 to TRBJ2-3, and TRBD2 aligns with 7 junction nucleotides. CDR1 LNHNV and CDR2 YYDKDF were looked up in the germline V gene (reference sequence). The CDR3 holds 18 amino acids from the cysteine to the phenylalanine. The DNA shown is the 54-base CDR3, in frame from base 1. Clipping removes 0 bases from V and 3 bases from J, with 12 as the unmatched junction base count. The reference TRBV15 and TRBJ2-3 proteins fill in what lies around the CDR3, so the full variable domain reads DAMVIQNPRYQVTQFGKPVTLSCSQTLNHNVMYWYQQKSSQAPKLLFHYYDKDFNNEADTPDNFQSRRPNTSFCFLDIRSPGLGDTAMYLCATSRDKGRDLETDTQYFGPGTRLTVL.